The source of this T cell receptor (beta chain) is a study of blood T cells in healthy people across ages. Looked up from germline, CDR1 is DFQATT and CDR2 is SNEGSKA (reference sequence). With 5 bases clipped from V and 2 bases from J, the junction kept 2 bases outside the gene matches. The CDR3 has 14 amino acids. Then a second PCR, running roughly 7 to 11 cycles, was carried out with a sample-barcoded 5' primer and a J-beta primer mix. TCRdb independently ran MiXCR on the 5' RACE reads; one entry per CDR3 protein. Found here are roughly 1.5 million distinct CDR3 sequences, approximately 42% of them singletons; the top ten hold about 4%.

V usage is TRBV20-1 and J usage is TRBJ2-7, with 14 bases aligning to TRBD2. This receptor was taken from a woman aged 18-29 years in good health. The sequenced sample consisted of blood. The CDR3 coding sequence is TGCAGTGCTCCGACTAGCGGGGGGGCCTACGAGCAGTACTTC. It encodes CSAPTSGGAYEQYF.